This TCR beta chain emerged from a study of T cell changes during pregnancy in multiple sclerosis. Germline CDR1 SGHNT, CDR2 YYREEE (reference sequence). This CDR3 region has 15 residues. V was shortened by 0 bases and J by 6 bases, with 14 bases between the two germline ends. Repertoires were generated with immunoSEQ multiplex PCR, while TCRdb's copy carries only in-frame clones and drops some. The sample records approximately 70,000 clones, 91% being singletons. The clonotype originates from a female donor with multiple sclerosis, enrolled in a pregnancy study. The material sequenced was peripheral blood, taken in the first trimester of pregnancy. The rearrangement links TRBV5-4 to TRBJ2-3; D is perhaps TRBD1 (6 bases). The CDR3 region has the DNA TGTGCCAGCAGCTTGGGTAGGGGGTCTGTTGATACGCAGTATTTT. It is translated as CASSLGRGSVDTQYF.